The 17 T cell receptor beta chains in this list originate from one sample, sequenced in a study of cytomegalovirus exposure and HLA in healthy donors. The PCR contained 60 Vbeta and 13 Jbeta primers. Method: immunoSEQ multiplex PCR; TCRdb's copy keeps in-frame clones and lacks some. Altogether fewer than 250,000 clones are present, approximately 80% being singletons, with the ten largest covering around 3.5%. Sequenced input: PBMCs. The receptor source for this set is a man aged 40-50 years in good health and CMV-seropositive.

The chain recombines TRBV6-1 with TRBJ2-5; no reliable D call. Germline V gene sequence: CDR1 MNHNS, CDR2 SASEGT. There are 12 residues in the CDR3. The V gene lost 2 bases and the J gene lost 11 bases, with 12 bases spanning the gap. CDR3 in DNA: TGTGCCAGCAGTGAAAGCCTACTTGAGCAGTACTTC. This sequence encodes CASSESLLEQYF.

The chain links TRBV5-6 to TRBJ2-5, with 12 positions matching TRBD1. Per the germline V gene, CDR1 is SGHDT and CDR2 is YYEEEE. The V gene end was trimmed by 2 bases and the J gene end by 5 bases; junction bases not matched to a gene: 13. This CDR3 contains 18 residues. For the CDR3, the DNA is TGTGCCAGCAGCTTTTTGGCCTCCGGGACAGGGGGCCGGGAGACCCAGTACTTC. The encoded protein is CASSFLASGTGGRETQYF.

In DNA, the CDR3 is TGTGCCAGCAGCGTAGGTACTAGCGGGTCCTACGAGCAGTACTTC. It is translated as CASSVGTSGSYEQYF. The chain carries TRBV9 and TRBJ2-7; TRBD2 agrees at 9 bases. Per the germline V gene, CDR1 is SGDLS and CDR2 is YYNGEE. The CDR3 extends over 15 amino acids. J gave up 1 base and V 0 bases, and 2 bases lay outside the gene matches.

This chain uses TRBV5-4 with TRBJ2-3; no reliable D call. Germline V gene data show CDR1 as SGHNT and CDR2 as YYREEE (reference sequence). The ends were cut back, 0 bases at V and 5 bases at J, with 10 bases in the middle. The CDR3 has 14 residues. The CDR3 loop reads CASSLETVLDTQYF. Here the CDR3 DNA reads TGTGCCAGCAGCTTGGAAACAGTCCTAGATACGCAGTATTTT.

This clone was recorded once. The chain carries TRBV6-5 and TRBJ2-3, with 7 bases fitting TRBD2. The CDR3 runs 14 residues. J lost 2 bases, V lost 6 bases, and 5 bases had no gene match. The germline CDR1 and CDR2 sequences are MNHEY and SVGAGI. The CDR3 DNA is TGTGCCAGCAGAATCGGGGGGAACACAGATACGCAGTATTTT. Protein product: CASRIGGNTDTQYF.

The chain combines TRBV19 with TRBJ2-6; tentative D call: TRBD1 (6 bases). Germline CDR1 reads LNHDA; CDR2 reads SQIVND (reference sequence). V was pared by 3 bases and J by 0 bases, with 15 bases between. This CDR3 contains 18 residues. The DNA for the CDR3 is TGTGCCAGTAGTATCCCCAGGGGCGCCGACTCTGGGGCCAACGTCCTGACTTTC. Translated: CASSIPRGADSGANVLTF.

The chain links TRBV10-3 to TRBJ2-3, with 8 bases matching TRBD2. The length of the CDR3 is 16 residues. Germline-derived CDR1 and CDR2 are ENHRY and SYGVKD. The V gene end was trimmed by 10 bases and the J gene end by 4 bases; junction bases not matched to a gene: 16. CDR3 in DNA: TGTGCCACCACGCCTGTCAGCGGGGGAGTAGCAGATACGCAGTATTTT. It yields the protein CATTPVSGGVADTQYF.

This CDR3 reads CASSKGQGGYGYTF. CDR3 coding DNA: TGTGCCAGCAGCAAAGGACAGGGGGGATATGGCTACACCTTC. The chain is built from TRBV9 and TRBJ1-2, with 10 bases fitting TRBD1. V lost 4 bases to trimming and J lost 5 bases; unmatched junction nucleotides: 5. Germline values: CDR1 SGDLS, CDR2 YYNGEE. The CDR3 is made up of 14 amino acids. Based on the CDR3 plus reference TRBV9 and TRBJ1-2, the full variable domain is DSGVTQTPKHLITATGQRVTLRCSPRSGDLSVYWYQQSLDQGLQFLIQYYNGEERAKGNILERFSAQQFPDLHSELNLSSLELGDSALYFCASSKGQGGYGYTFGSGTRLTVV.

The chain couples TRBV6-5 to TRBJ2-3; D ambiguous. Germline CDR1 MNHEY, CDR2 SVGAGI. The CDR3 spans 16 residues. Trimming stripped 2 bases from V and 0 bases from J, with 12 bases between. This CDR3 reads CASSYDLVTSTDTQYF. CDR3 sequence (DNA): TGTGCCAGCAGTTACGACTTAGTAACGAGCACAGATACGCAGTATTTT.

The chain joins TRBV7-9 to TRBJ2-1; 7 bases are shared with TRBD2. With 5 bases clipped from V and 0 bases from J, the junction kept 10 bases outside the gene matches. This CDR3 is built from 17 residues. CDR1 is SEHNR and CDR2 is FQNEAQ in the germline V gene (reference sequence). DNA for the CDR3: TGTGCCAGCAGCCCCCCGGCGGGAGCTCCCTCCTACAATGAGCAGTTCTTC. Its translation: CASSPPAGAPSYNEQFF. Full variable domain (rest looked up from reference TRBV7-9 and TRBJ2-1): DTGVSQNPRHKITKRGQNVTFRCDPISEHNRLYWYRQTLGQGPEFLTYFQNEAQLEKSRLLSDRFSAERPKGSFSTLEIQRTEQGDSAMYLCASSPPAGAPSYNEQFFGPGTRLTVL.

Remarks on this clone: A read error may produce the germline difference seen at one junction end. The chain employs TRBV5-4 and TRBJ1-2; 7 bases are shared with TRBD1. The CDR3 runs 13 residues. From germline, CDR1 is SGHNT and CDR2 YYREEE (reference sequence). The CDR3 DNA sequence: TGTGCCAGCACCCCAGACAGGGCCTATGGCTACCCCTTC. Its protein product is CASTPDRAYGYPF.

The chain carries TRBV5-4 and TRBJ2-5; D is undetermined. Germline-derived CDR1 and CDR2 are SGHNT and YYREEE (reference sequence). Trimming took 2 bases from V and 5 from J, leaving 4 bases between them. The CDR3 has 11 residues. The CDR3 DNA sequence: TGTGCCAGCAGCTTCATGGAGACCCAGTACTTC. Residues: CASSFMETQYF. Filled out from reference TRBV5-4 and TRBJ2-5, the complete variable domain reads ETGVTQSPTHLIKTRGQQVTLRCSSQSGHNTVSWYQQALGQGPQFIFQYYREEENGRGNFPPRFSGLQFPNYSSELNVNALELDDSALYLCASSFMETQYFGPGTRLLVL.

The rearrangement joins TRBV2 to TRBJ2-5; 7 positions match TRBD1. Germline V gives CDR1 SNHLY, CDR2 FYNNEI. The CDR3 extends over 16 amino acids. V lost 6 bases to trimming and J lost 1 base; unmatched junction nucleotides: 11. The CDR3 coding sequence is TGTGCCAGCAGCTACTACACTGGGACAGCCCAAGAGACCCAGTACTTC. Protein sequence: CASSYYTGTAQETQYF. Drawing the rest from reference TRBV2 and TRBJ2-5, the complete variable domain is EPEVTQTPSHQVTQMGQEVILRCVPISNHLYFYWYRQILGQKVEFLVSFYNNEISEKSEIFDDQFSVERPDGSNFTLKIRSTKLEDSAMYFCASSYYTGTAQETQYFGPGTRLLVL.

V is TRBV6-5 and J is TRBJ2-5, with TRBD1 matching 7 bases. The DNA end lines up better with TRBJ2-7; the J call may be wrong. Germline V gives CDR1 MNHEY, CDR2 SVGAGI. This CDR3 comprises 14 residues. CDR3 loop: CASSYGGRGYEQYF. The CDR3 coding sequence is TGTGCCAGCAGTTATGGCGGCAGGGGGTACGAGCAGTACTTC.

In the case of this clone: A read error may produce the germline difference seen at one junction end. The J gene is TRBJ2-7, the V gene TRBV4-1; 11 bases match TRBD2. Germline V gene lookup returns CDR1 MGHRA and CDR2 YSYEKL. This CDR3 is built from 16 residues. CDR3 sequence: CASSQEGSGGAYEQYF. For the CDR3, the DNA is TGTGCCAGCAGCCAAGAGGGTAGCGGGGGGGCCTACGAGCAGTACTTC.

The J gene is TRBJ2-5, the V gene TRBV7-2, with 10 bases lining up with TRBD2. V lost 8 bases and J lost 7; bases outside the gene matches: 4. The CDR3 totals 12 residues. Germline assignment: CDR1 SGHTA and CDR2 FQGNSA. In nucleotides, the CDR3 is TGTGCCAGCTCTAGCGGGAGCGGGACCCAGTACTTC. Translation: CASSSGSGTQYF.

This clone appeared once. The sample holds other DNA sequences that translate to the same CDR3. The rearrangement links TRBV25-1 to TRBJ1-1, with D possibly being TRBD1 (5 bases). V was clipped by 4 bases and J by 1 base, with 13 bases between them. The germline V gene encodes CDR1 MGHDK and CDR2 SYGVNS. This CDR3 region has 15 residues. The CDR3 region is CASSGRGLGNTEAFF. CDR3 DNA: TGTGCCAGCAGTGGTAGGGGCCTGGGGAACACTGAAGCTTTCTTT.